The present T cell receptor beta chain was sequenced within a study of CD8 T cells in Susac syndrome. The RNA, about 0.45 to 1 ug, was put through reverse transcription using random hexamers. TCRdb ran MiXCR on the immunoSEQ multiplex PCR reads and lists one entry per CDR3 protein. The sample lists 250,000 to 300,000 distinct CDR3 sequences, approximately 84% occurring once. The V gene's germline CDR1 is SGHVS and CDR2 FQNEAQ. The CDR3 has 20 residues. J gave up 1 base and V 0 bases, and 7 bases lay outside the gene matches. The chain combines TRBV7-8 with TRBJ2-2; 14 positions match TRBD2. The receptor was isolated from a human donor with multiple sclerosis. Sequencing was performed on CD8+ T cells from PBMCs. CDR3 protein: CASSLAETSGRALNTGELFF. CDR3 nucleotides: TGTGCCAGCAGCTTAGCCGAGACTAGCGGGAGGGCCTTGAACACCGGGGAGCTGTTTTTT. The complete variable domain, with remaining parts taken from reference TRBV7-8 and TRBJ2-2, reads GAGVSQSPRYKVAKRGQDVALRCDPISGHVSLFWYQQALGQGPEFLTYFQNEAQLDKSGLPSDRFFAERPEGSVSTLKIQRTQQEDSAVYLCASSLAETSGRALNTGELFFGEGSRLTVL.